Listed below are T cell receptor beta chains from one sample, sequenced in a study of blood T cells in healthy people across ages. TCRdb reprocessed the 5' RACE reads with MiXCR, giving one entry per CDR3 protein. Found here are roughly 1,700,000 distinct CDR3 sequences, over 25% of them singletons; the top ten hold roughly 8%. Sequencing was done on a sample of blood. All receptors come from a woman aged 25 to 45 in good health. CDR3s include the opening cysteine and the closing phenylalanine or tryptophan. The D gene is left open where the match is weak. Clone size is given for some rows only: seen once, a few or many times, or a class if the clone is expanded.

d_call: TRBD1; clone_size: .; j_call: TRBJ1-6; v_call: TRBV25-1; cdr3_nt: TGTGCCAGCAGTCCATTGGGGACAGGGGGAAGAAATTCACCCCTCCACTTT; cdr3_aa: CASSPLGTGGRNSPLHF
d_call: .; clone_size: few; j_call: TRBJ2-5; v_call: TRBV6-1; cdr3_nt: TGTGCCAGCAGTGAGGCACTCTGGAAAGGGGCAGAGACCCAGTACTTC; cdr3_aa: CASSEALWKGAETQYF
d_call: .; clone_size: .; j_call: TRBJ2-4; v_call: TRBV12-3/TRBV12-4; cdr3_nt: TGTGCCAGCAGTCGAGAGGCAGCTATCAAAAACATTCAGTACTTC; cdr3_aa: CASSREAAIKNIQYF
d_call: .; clone_size: .; j_call: TRBJ1-2; v_call: TRBV2; cdr3_nt: TGTGCCAGCAGGTCAGGCGGCGGTGGCTACACCTTC; cdr3_aa: CASRSGGGGYTF
d_call: .; clone_size: many; j_call: TRBJ2-1; v_call: TRBV5-1; cdr3_nt: TGCGCCAGCAGAGCTCCGGACAGTCACAATGAGCAGTTCTTC; cdr3_aa: CASRAPDSHNEQFF
d_call: .; clone_size: few; j_call: TRBJ2-7; v_call: TRBV20-1; cdr3_nt: TGCAGTGCTCTCAGCGGGTTCAGCTCCTACGAGCAGTACTTC; cdr3_aa: CSALSGFSSYEQYF
d_call: .; clone_size: many; j_call: TRBJ2-1; v_call: TRBV3-1; cdr3_nt: TGTGCCAGCTCACAGGGTTATGAGCAGTTCTTC; cdr3_aa: CASSQGYEQFF
d_call: TRBD1; clone_size: .; j_call: TRBJ1-1; v_call: TRBV11-1; cdr3_nt: TGTGCCAGCAGCCCCAGACAGGGGACCGTGAACACTGAAGCTTTCTTT; cdr3_aa: CASSPRQGTVNTEAFF
d_call: TRBD2; clone_size: .; j_call: TRBJ2-6; v_call: TRBV4-1; cdr3_nt: TGCGCCGGCAGCTCCGGGGGGGGTGAGGCTGGGGCCAACGTCCTGACTTTC; cdr3_aa: CAGSSGGGEAGANVLTF
d_call: TRBD1; clone_size: few; j_call: TRBJ2-5; v_call: TRBV2; cdr3_nt: TGTGCCAGCTTTCACCCCGGGGACAGGGAACAAGAGACCCAGTACTTC; cdr3_aa: CASFHPGDREQETQYF
d_call: TRBD2; clone_size: .; j_call: TRBJ2-1; v_call: TRBV19; cdr3_nt: TGTGCCAGTAGTATGCGAGCGGGAGAGCTCAAAGGAGATGAGCAGTTCTTC; cdr3_aa: CASSMRAGELKGDEQFF
d_call: .; clone_size: few; j_call: TRBJ2-7; v_call: TRBV12-3/TRBV12-4; cdr3_nt: TGTGCCAGCTCCCGGTTAGGAAACGAGCAGTACTTC; cdr3_aa: CASSRLGNEQYF
d_call: .; clone_size: .; j_call: TRBJ1-4; v_call: TRBV2; cdr3_nt: TGTGCCAACAGTGTTTGGGGCCTTGATGAAAAACTGTTTTTT; cdr3_aa: CANSVWGLDEKLFF
d_call: .; clone_size: few; j_call: TRBJ2-3; v_call: TRBV7-9; cdr3_nt: TGTGCCAGCAGCTTAGTGCGGGATACCACAGATACGCAGTATTTT; cdr3_aa: CASSLVRDTTDTQYF
d_call: .; clone_size: .; j_call: TRBJ2-7; v_call: TRBV3-1; cdr3_nt: TGTGCCAGCAGCCAAGAAAAAGCTGCGAGGCCACACGAGCAGTACTTC; cdr3_aa: CASSQEKAARPHEQYF
d_call: .; clone_size: few; j_call: TRBJ2-1; v_call: TRBV6-1; cdr3_nt: TGTGCCAGCAGTCCAGGGTTCCAATCCTACAATGAGCAGTTCTTC; cdr3_aa: CASSPGFQSYNEQFF
d_call: TRBD1; clone_size: .; j_call: TRBJ2-1; v_call: TRBV12-3/TRBV12-4; cdr3_nt: TGTGCCAGCAGTGATCACAGGGGTCCGTCCTACAATGAGCAGTTCTTC; cdr3_aa: CASSDHRGPSYNEQFF
d_call: .; clone_size: few; j_call: TRBJ1-2; v_call: TRBV20-1; cdr3_nt: TGCAGTGCTAGAGAGGGCCAGGTGGACTATGGCTACACCTTC; cdr3_aa: CSAREGQVDYGYTF
d_call: TRBD2; clone_size: .; j_call: TRBJ2-3; v_call: TRBV12-3/TRBV12-4; cdr3_nt: TGTGCCAGCAGGTGGACTAGCGGGGGAATCACAGATACGCAGTATTTT; cdr3_aa: CASRWTSGGITDTQYF
d_call: TRBD1; clone_size: .; j_call: TRBJ2-1; v_call: TRBV9; cdr3_nt: TGTGCCAGCAGCCAAACAGGGGCTGAGCAGTTCTTC; cdr3_aa: CASSQTGAEQFF
d_call: .; clone_size: .; j_call: TRBJ1-1; v_call: TRBV20-1; cdr3_nt: TGCAGTGCTCCAGGACTGAACACTGAAGCTTTCTTT; cdr3_aa: CSAPGLNTEAFF
d_call: .; clone_size: once; j_call: TRBJ2-1; v_call: TRBV29-1; cdr3_nt: TGCAGCGTCCGGGACTTCGAGAAGAATGAGCAGTTCTTC; cdr3_aa: CSVRDFEKNEQFF
d_call: .; clone_size: .; j_call: TRBJ2-1; v_call: TRBV2; cdr3_nt: TGTGCCAGCAAGGGCTCTAACAATGATCAGTTCTTC; cdr3_aa: CASKGSNNDQFF
d_call: .; clone_size: few; j_call: TRBJ2-5; v_call: TRBV7-2; cdr3_nt: TGTGCCAGCAGCTTCGGCGGGGACTACCAAGAGACCCAGTACTTC; cdr3_aa: CASSFGGDYQETQYF
d_call: .; clone_size: few; j_call: TRBJ1-2; v_call: TRBV4-1; cdr3_nt: TGCGCCAGCAGCCAAGTGCGGACCCCATATGGCTACACCTTC; cdr3_aa: CASSQVRTPYGYTF
d_call: .; clone_size: .; j_call: TRBJ1-1; v_call: TRBV15; cdr3_nt: TGTGCCACCAGCAGAGAGGGAACAGGGATGAGAGCTTTCTTT; cdr3_aa: CATSREGTGMRAFF
d_call: .; clone_size: many; j_call: TRBJ2-3; v_call: TRBV4-1; cdr3_nt: TGCGCCAGCAGCCCCAACGCCCCAGATACGCAGTATTTT; cdr3_aa: CASSPNAPDTQYF
d_call: .; clone_size: many; j_call: TRBJ1-4; v_call: TRBV7-2; cdr3_nt: TGTGCCAGCAGCCCTCCAACTAATGAAAAACTGTTTTTT; cdr3_aa: CASSPPTNEKLFF
d_call: .; clone_size: .; j_call: TRBJ1-5; v_call: TRBV7-8; cdr3_nt: TGTGCCAGCAGCTCGGAAGATGGTAATCAGCCCCAGCATTTT; cdr3_aa: CASSSEDGNQPQHF
d_call: TRBD1; clone_size: .; j_call: TRBJ2-1; v_call: TRBV7-9; cdr3_nt: TGTGCCAGCAGCTCCCTAACCGGGACAGGGGTCAATGAGCAGTTCTTC; cdr3_aa: CASSSLTGTGVNEQFF
d_call: TRBD1; clone_size: .; j_call: TRBJ2-3; v_call: TRBV5-1; cdr3_nt: TGCGCCAGCAGCCTGGGTGGGACAGAAAGCACAGATACGCAGTATTTT; cdr3_aa: CASSLGGTESTDTQYF
d_call: .; clone_size: .; j_call: TRBJ2-1; v_call: TRBV20-1; cdr3_nt: TGCAGTGCCCAACGCGCCAGAAGAGGGTTCAATGAGCAGTTCTTC; cdr3_aa: CSAQRARRGFNEQFF
d_call: .; clone_size: .; j_call: TRBJ2-1; v_call: TRBV12-3/TRBV12-4; cdr3_nt: TGTGCCAGCAGTTCCCAGAACGACTACGAGCAGTTCTTC; cdr3_aa: CASSSQNDYEQFF
d_call: .; clone_size: few; j_call: TRBJ1-5; v_call: TRBV24-1; cdr3_nt: TGTGCCACCAGTGGAGCGGGGAACGATCAGCCCCAGCATTTT; cdr3_aa: CATSGAGNDQPQHF
d_call: TRBD1; clone_size: many; j_call: TRBJ2-5; v_call: TRBV29-1; cdr3_nt: TGCAGCGTTGGGCGACTGGGACAGAGGGGGACAGAGACCCAGTACTTC; cdr3_aa: CSVGRLGQRGTETQYF
d_call: TRBD2; clone_size: .; j_call: TRBJ2-5; v_call: TRBV11-2; cdr3_nt: TGTGCCAACAGCCCTAGCGGGGGGGCTGCGGAGACCCAGTACTTC; cdr3_aa: CANSPSGGAAETQYF
d_call: TRBD1; clone_size: .; j_call: TRBJ1-2; v_call: TRBV7-2; cdr3_nt: TGTGCCAGCAGCTTAGCGCGGGGACAGGGGATTCAAGGCTACACCTTC; cdr3_aa: CASSLARGQGIQGYTF
d_call: .; clone_size: once; j_call: TRBJ1-2; v_call: TRBV7-9; cdr3_nt: TGTGCCAGCAGCGGGACGGTGATGGGTGGCTACACCTTC; cdr3_aa: CASSGTVMGGYTF
d_call: TRBD2; clone_size: few; j_call: TRBJ2-1; v_call: TRBV6-1; cdr3_nt: TGTGCCGGGGGACTAGCCACCTACAATGAGCAGTTCTTC; cdr3_aa: CAGGLATYNEQFF
d_call: TRBD1; clone_size: .; j_call: TRBJ2-7; v_call: TRBV6-5; cdr3_nt: TGTGCCAGCAGTATCGCGAAGGACAGGGCCTACGAGCAGTACTTC; cdr3_aa: CASSIAKDRAYEQYF
d_call: TRBD2; clone_size: .; j_call: TRBJ2-1; v_call: TRBV29-1; cdr3_nt: TGCAGCTCGGGGGGAGGGCATGAGCAGTTCTTC; cdr3_aa: CSSGGGHEQFF
d_call: .; clone_size: many; j_call: TRBJ1-2; v_call: TRBV29-1; cdr3_nt: TGCAGCGTTGAAGGCTTGGGGTATGGCTACACCTTC; cdr3_aa: CSVEGLGYGYTF
d_call: TRBD1; clone_size: .; j_call: TRBJ1-2; v_call: TRBV12-3/TRBV12-4; cdr3_nt: TGTGCCAGCACCGGGACAGGACCGTATGGCTACACCTTC; cdr3_aa: CASTGTGPYGYTF
d_call: .; clone_size: .; j_call: TRBJ2-3; v_call: TRBV9; cdr3_nt: TGTGCCAGCAGCCCCCTTATGGGGCCGACAGATACGCAGTATTTT; cdr3_aa: CASSPLMGPTDTQYF